Listed below are T cell receptor beta chains from one sample, sequenced in a study of blood T cell repertoires in COVID-19. Using immunoSEQ multiplex PCR, the repertoire was profiled, and TCRdb retains in-frame clones only, with some absent. Of some 290,000 clones listed, roughly 90% are singletons. The sample comprised peripheral blood. The receptors shown here come from a woman aged 30 to 39 with COVID-19, enrolled during active disease. CDR3s include the opening cysteine and the closing phenylalanine or tryptophan. The order of the fields is D gene, J gene, clone size, V gene, CDR3 DNA, CDR3 protein. A D gene is named only where the DNA matches it firmly. The size entry is marked missing in some rows and otherwise reads once, few, many or a size class.

>TRBD1|TRBJ1-5|NA|TRBV5-1
TGCGCCAGCAGCTTATCAGGGGGAAGCAATCAGCCCCAGCATTTT
CASSLSGGSNQPQHF
>NA|TRBJ2-6|NA|TRBV10-3
TGTGCCATCAGTGATGGACAGTTCTCTGGGGCCAACGTCCTGACTTTC
CAISDGQFSGANVLTF
>TRBD1|TRBJ2-7|many|TRBV7-9
TGTGCCAGCAGCTTGGGACAGGGCGGGGGAAGCTCCTACGAGCAGTACTTC
CASSLGQGGGSSYEQYF
>TRBD1|TRBJ1-2|NA|TRBV4-2
TGTGCCAGCAGGACAGGGGATTCCTATACCTATGGCTACACCTTC
CASRTGDSYTYGYTF
>TRBD2|TRBJ2-2|once|TRBV28
TGTGCCAGCAGTTTCGGAACGGGAGGGGGCACCGGGGAGCTGTTTTTT
CASSFGTGGGTGELFF
>TRBD1|TRBJ1-4|few|TRBV28
TGTGCCAGCAGTTGGGACAGCCTTAATGAAAAACTGTTTTTT
CASSWDSLNEKLFF
>TRBD2|TRBJ2-7|NA|TRBV5-1
TGCGCCAGCAGCTTCCTAGCGGGAGAGAGCTCCTACGAGCAGTACTTC
CASSFLAGESSYEQYF
>TRBD2|TRBJ2-1|few|TRBV5-5
TGTGCCAGCAGCTTAACTAGCGGGAGGTTAAATGAGCAGTTCTTC
CASSLTSGRLNEQFF
>TRBD2|TRBJ2-5|NA|TRBV19
TGTGCCAGTAGTATAACTAGCGGGCTCCAAGAGACCCAGTACTTC
CASSITSGLQETQYF
>TRBD1|TRBJ1-1|NA|TRBV27
TGTGCCAGCAGATCGGGACAGGCCCCCGCGGGGAACACTGAAGCTTTCTTT
CASRSGQAPAGNTEAFF
>NA|TRBJ2-1|NA|TRBV2
TGTGCCAGCAGTGAGGAGCTAGTTGGTGAGCAGTTCTTC
CASSEELVGEQFF
>NA|TRBJ1-1|NA|TRBV3-1/TRBV3-2
TGTGCCAGCAGGCATACAGGGACTGAAGCTTTCTTT
CASRHTGTEAFF
>NA|TRBJ2-3|NA|TRBV19
TGTGCCAGTAGTCACAGACCCACAGATACGCAGTATTTT
CASSHRPTDTQYF
>NA|TRBJ2-2|NA|TRBV2
TGTGCCAGCAGTGAACTCCAGGCGAACACCGGGGAGCTGTTTTTT
CASSELQANTGELFF
>NA|TRBJ2-7|NA|TRBV11-3
TGTGCCAGCAGCTTAGGTAGCTCCTACGAGCAGTACTTC
CASSLGSSYEQYF
>NA|TRBJ1-1|NA|TRBV29-1
TGCAGCGCCGGGGGGGCTGGTGAAGCTTTCTTT
CSAGGAGEAFF
>TRBD1|TRBJ2-3|NA|TRBV19
TGTGCCAGTAGTCAGGACAGGGGTAAAGATACGCAGTATTTT
CASSQDRGKDTQYF
>TRBD2|TRBJ2-7|NA|TRBV5-1
TGCGCCAGCAGCCCCGGACTAGCGGGATATGCGAGCCTCCTGCACTACGAGCAGTACTTC
CASSPGLAGYASLLHYEQYF
>TRBD2|TRBJ2-7|NA|TRBV30
TGTGCCTGGAATGGGGCGGGAGGCTACGAGCAGTACTTC
CAWNGAGGYEQYF
>NA|TRBJ2-7|NA|TRBV6-6
TGTGCCAGCAGTTACTCGAGAAGCGCGCCGAACGAGCAGTACTTC
CASSYSRSAPNEQYF
>NA|TRBJ2-4|NA|TRBV2
TGTGCCAGCAGTCTTGGACTAGCCAAAAACATTCAGTACTTC
CASSLGLAKNIQYF
>TRBD1|TRBJ1-4|NA|TRBV24-1
TGTGCCACCAGTGAAGGGTCGGGACAGACTAATGAAAAACTGTTTTTT
CATSEGSGQTNEKLFF
>TRBD1|TRBJ2-2|few|TRBV5-1
TGCGCCAGCAGCTACAGGACAGGTGACACCGGGGAGCTGTTTTTT
CASSYRTGDTGELFF
>NA|TRBJ2-3|NA|TRBV28
TGTGCCATCGATCGCGGCAAAGGTGATACGCAGTATTTT
CAIDRGKGDTQYF
>TRBD1|TRBJ2-3|NA|TRBV7-9
TGTGCCAGCAGCATAGCCGGGACAGGAGACACAGATACGCAGTATTTT
CASSIAGTGDTDTQYF
>NA|TRBJ2-5|NA|TRBV29-1
TGCAGCGTTGAATTTCGTCTTGAGACCCAGTACTTC
CSVEFRLETQYF
>TRBD1|TRBJ2-7|NA|TRBV29-1
TGCAGCGTTTACCCCGGACAGGGGAACGAGCAGTACTTC
CSVYPGQGNEQYF
>NA|TRBJ2-1|NA|TRBV28
TGTGCCAGCAGTTCCCCGCTAGGGAGCTCCTACAATGAGCAGTTCTTC
CASSSPLGSSYNEQFF
>NA|TRBJ2-7|NA|TRBV5-1
TGCGCCAGCAGCTCACAACGCCTCGCCGACGAGCAGTACTTC
CASSSQRLADEQYF
>NA|TRBJ1-4|NA|TRBV3-1/TRBV3-2
TGTGCCAGCAGCCAAGGCGGGGAAAAACTGTTTTTT
CASSQGGEKLFF
>NA|TRBJ2-7|NA|TRBV12-3/TRBV12-4
TGTGCCAGCACCAGGTCCTACGAGCAGTACTTC
CASTRSYEQYF
>NA|TRBJ2-5|NA|TRBV9
TGTGCCAGCAGCGCCAACACCTGGACACAGTACCAAGAGACCCAGTACTTC
CASSANTWTQYQETQYF
>NA|TRBJ2-5|NA|TRBV2
TGTGCCAGCACCTCGGGTCGGAAAGAGACCCAGTACTTC
CASTSGRKETQYF
>NA|TRBJ2-5|NA|TRBV28
TGTGCCAGCAGGGGGCAGGGGTTAGACAAAGAGACCCAGTACTTC
CASRGQGLDKETQYF
>NA|TRBJ2-7|NA|TRBV21-1
TGTGCCAGCAGCAGACGACTAGCGGGAGGGCCCCCAAGCTCCTACGAGCAGTACTTC
CASSRRLAGGPPSSYEQYF
>TRBD2|TRBJ2-5|once|TRBV9
TGTGCCAGCAGCAAAGGGGGTAGCGGGAAAGAGACCCAGTACTTC
CASSKGGSGKETQYF
>NA|TRBJ1-1|NA|TRBV5-8
TGTGCCAGCAGCCCCACATTACGGGGGACTGAAGCTTTCTTT
CASSPTLRGTEAFF
>NA|TRBJ1-1|NA|TRBV6-5
TGTGCCCCGGGGGGGGGAACTGAAGCTTTCTTT
CAPGGGTEAFF
>NA|TRBJ1-2|NA|TRBV10-2
TGCGCCAGCAGGGACATTAACTATGGCTACACCTTC
CASRDINYGYTF